Detailed here is one T cell receptor (beta chain). The data were taken from a study of blood T cell repertoires in COVID-19. The table came from immunoSEQ multiplex PCR; TCRdb's copy has only in-frame clones and leaves some out. The sample has some 20,000 clones; 70% to 90% are singletons. V dropped 0 bases and J dropped 0; count of bases not matched to a gene: 2. Per germline, CDR1 SGHRS and CDR2 YFSETQ. The length of the CDR3 is 15 residues. V and J are TRBV5-1 and TRBJ1-1; TRBD1 matches at 7 bases. This TCR derives from a man in his forties or fifties with active COVID-19. The sequencing sample was made of peripheral blood. In DNA form, the CDR3 reads TGCGCCAGCAGCTTGGGAGGACAGGTGAACACTGAAGCTTTCTTT. Its translation is CASSLGGQVNTEAFF.